This TCR beta chain was sequenced during a study of cytomegalovirus exposure and HLA in healthy donors. Findings of the study overall: There were over 150 TCR beta chains listed as cytomegalovirus-associated. The classifier, whose performance was assessed in both the original and validation cohorts, reportedly diagnosed cytomegalovirus status with high specificity and sensitivity. CMV antigen specificity was confirmed in vitro for a few CMV-associated chains.

As to this clone: Its antigen is not identified.

Sequencing was performed with immunoSEQ multiplex PCR; in TCRdb, only in-frame clones are kept and a portion is missing. Seen here are roughly 270,000 clones, roughly 90% observed once, and the top ten hold over 0.7%. Germline-derived CDR1 and CDR2 are MDHEN and SYDVKM. V dropped 6 bases and J dropped 6; count of bases not matched to a gene: 4. This CDR3 contains 12 residues. This chain connects TRBV28 to TRBJ2-7; 8 nucleotides agree with TRBD2. This sequence was found in a woman aged 18-29 years in good health and CMV-seronegative. Sequences were obtained from PBMCs. CDR3 protein: CASSLLAAEQYF. In DNA, the CDR3 is TGTGCCAGCAGCCTACTAGCGGCCGAGCAGTACTTC.